This TCR beta chain was retrieved from a study of T cells in Graves' hyperthyroidism and ophthalmopathy. The study's findings and limits: Ophthalmopathy cases were set apart from stable hyperthyroidism by a 13 V-J model.

TCR beta CDR3 regions were amplified from RNA transcripts. Using the HTBI primer set, a first-round RT-PCR was run on the TCR CDR3. TCRdb reanalysed the multiplex PCR reads using MiXCR and keeps one entry per CDR3 protein. The sample consists of 550,000 to 600,000 distinct CDR3 sequences, just over 45% of them appearing once. The CDR3 totals 14 residues. CDR1 is SGHTA, CDR2 FQGNSA, per germline. Trimming took off 4 bases at V and 4 bases at J, with 13 bases between the two ends. Regarding this clonotype: Its antigen is currently unknown.

The V and J genes are TRBV7-2 and TRBJ2-5; possibly TRBD2 for D (5 bases). The sequenced sample consisted of peripheral blood or thyroid tissue (not recorded which). This receptor was identified in an adult woman with Graves' disease, either hyperthyroidism or ophthalmopathy (not recorded which). The CDR3 loop is CASSYPGWGETQYF. CDR3 in DNA: TGTGCCAGCAGCTACCCGGGGTGGGGAGAGACCCAGTACTTC.